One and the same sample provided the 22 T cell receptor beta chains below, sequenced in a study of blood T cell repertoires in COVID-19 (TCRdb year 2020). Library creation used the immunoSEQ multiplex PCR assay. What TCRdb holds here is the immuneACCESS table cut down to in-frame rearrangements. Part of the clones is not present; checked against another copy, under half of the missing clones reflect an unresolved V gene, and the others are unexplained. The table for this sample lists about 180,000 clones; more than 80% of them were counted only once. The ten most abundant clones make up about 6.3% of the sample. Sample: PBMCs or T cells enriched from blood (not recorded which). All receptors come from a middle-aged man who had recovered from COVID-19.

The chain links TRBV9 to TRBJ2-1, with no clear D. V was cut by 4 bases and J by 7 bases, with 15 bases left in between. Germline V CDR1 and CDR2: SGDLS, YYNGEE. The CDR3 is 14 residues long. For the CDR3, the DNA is TGTGCCAGCAGCCCAATTCCTAGAAAGAATGAGCAGTTCTTC. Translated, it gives CASSPIPRKNEQFF.

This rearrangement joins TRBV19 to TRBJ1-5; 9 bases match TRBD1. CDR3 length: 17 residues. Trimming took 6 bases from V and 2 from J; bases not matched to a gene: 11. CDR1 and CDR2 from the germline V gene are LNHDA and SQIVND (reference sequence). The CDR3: CASRHQITGGGNQPQHF. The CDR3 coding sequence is TGTGCCAGTAGACACCAAATAACAGGGGGCGGCAATCAGCCCCAGCATTTT.

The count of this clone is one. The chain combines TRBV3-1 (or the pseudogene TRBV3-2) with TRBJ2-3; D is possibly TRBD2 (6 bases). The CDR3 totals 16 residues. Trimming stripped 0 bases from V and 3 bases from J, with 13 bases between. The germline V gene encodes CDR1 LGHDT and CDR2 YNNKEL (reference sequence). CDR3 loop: CASSQDPAEGTDTQYF. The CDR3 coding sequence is TGTGCCAGCAGCCAAGATCCAGCGGAGGGGACAGATACGCAGTATTTT.

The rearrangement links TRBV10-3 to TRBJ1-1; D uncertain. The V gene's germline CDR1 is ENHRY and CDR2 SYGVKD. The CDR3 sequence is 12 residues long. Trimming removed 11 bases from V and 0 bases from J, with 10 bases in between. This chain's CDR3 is CAAGEVNTEAFF. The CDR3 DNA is TGTGCCGCCGGGGAGGTGAACACTGAAGCTTTCTTT.

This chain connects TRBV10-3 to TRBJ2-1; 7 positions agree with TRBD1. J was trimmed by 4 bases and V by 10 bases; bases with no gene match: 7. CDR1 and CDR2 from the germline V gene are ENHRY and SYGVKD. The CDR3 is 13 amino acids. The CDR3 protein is CATNRQGYNEQFF. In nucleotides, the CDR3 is TGTGCCACCAACCGACAGGGATACAATGAGCAGTTCTTC.

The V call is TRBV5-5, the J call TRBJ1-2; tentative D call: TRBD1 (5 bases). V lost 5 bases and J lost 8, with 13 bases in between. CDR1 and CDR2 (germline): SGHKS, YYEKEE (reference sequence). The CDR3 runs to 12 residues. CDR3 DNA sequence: TGTGCCAGCAGTCCCAGGGATTACGGCTACACCTTC. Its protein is CASSPRDYGYTF.

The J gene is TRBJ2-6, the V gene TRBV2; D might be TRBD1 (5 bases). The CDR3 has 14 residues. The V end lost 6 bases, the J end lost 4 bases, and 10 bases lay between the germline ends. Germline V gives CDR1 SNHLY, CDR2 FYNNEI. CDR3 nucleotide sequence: TGTGCCAGCAGCCAGGGTTCAGGGGCCAACGTCCTGACTTTC. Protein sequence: CASSQGSGANVLTF.

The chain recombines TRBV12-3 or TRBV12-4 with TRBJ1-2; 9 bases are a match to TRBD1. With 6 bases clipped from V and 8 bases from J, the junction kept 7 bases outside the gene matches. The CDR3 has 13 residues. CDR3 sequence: CASRTGGARGYTF. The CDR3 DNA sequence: TGTGCCAGCAGAACAGGGGGCGCCCGAGGCTACACCTTC.

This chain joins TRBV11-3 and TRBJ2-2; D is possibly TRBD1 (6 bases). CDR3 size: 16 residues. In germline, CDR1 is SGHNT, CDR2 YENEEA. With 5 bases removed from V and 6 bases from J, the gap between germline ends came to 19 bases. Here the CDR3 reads CASSLSHRALAGELFF. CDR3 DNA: TGTGCCAGCAGCCTTAGCCACAGGGCCCTCGCCGGGGAGCTGTTTTTT.

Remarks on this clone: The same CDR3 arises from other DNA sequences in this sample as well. DNA of the CDR3: TGTGCCAGCAGTTTCAGGGAGACCCAGTACTTC. It codes for CASSFRETQYF. The chain uses TRBV27 and TRBJ2-5; D gene unclear. The V gene's germline CDR1 is MNHEY and CDR2 SMNVEV (reference sequence). V was trimmed by 3 bases and J by 5 bases, leaving 4 bases between them. CDR3 length equals 11 residues.

The CDR3: CASSLPRGRGQETQYF. The CDR3, as DNA: TGTGCCAGCAGCCTCCCCAGGGGGCGCGGGCAAGAGACCCAGTACTTC. This chain uses TRBV3-1 (or the pseudogene TRBV3-2) with TRBJ2-5; 8 bases fit TRBD1. Looked up from germline, CDR1 is LGHDT and CDR2 is YNNKEL (reference sequence). J was trimmed by 2 bases and V by 4 bases; bases with no gene match: 9. The CDR3 has 16 residues.

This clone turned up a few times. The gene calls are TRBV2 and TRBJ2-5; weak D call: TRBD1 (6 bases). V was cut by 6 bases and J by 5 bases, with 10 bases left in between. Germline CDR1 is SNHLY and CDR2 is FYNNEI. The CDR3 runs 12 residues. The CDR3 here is CASRGARETQYF. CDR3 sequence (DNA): TGTGCCAGCAGGGGGGCTAGGGAGACCCAGTACTTC.

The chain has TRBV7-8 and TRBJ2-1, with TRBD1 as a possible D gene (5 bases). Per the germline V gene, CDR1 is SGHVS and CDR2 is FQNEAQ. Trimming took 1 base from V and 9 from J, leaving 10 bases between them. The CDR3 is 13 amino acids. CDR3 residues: CASSLGQGGEQFF. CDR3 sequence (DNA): TGTGCCAGCAGCTTAGGCCAGGGCGGTGAGCAGTTCTTC.

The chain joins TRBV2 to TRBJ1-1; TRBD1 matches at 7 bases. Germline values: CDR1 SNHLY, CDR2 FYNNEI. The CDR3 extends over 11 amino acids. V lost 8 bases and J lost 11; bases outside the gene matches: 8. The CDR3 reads CASGYDREAFF. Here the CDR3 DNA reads TGTGCCAGCGGGTATGACAGGGAGGCTTTCTTT.

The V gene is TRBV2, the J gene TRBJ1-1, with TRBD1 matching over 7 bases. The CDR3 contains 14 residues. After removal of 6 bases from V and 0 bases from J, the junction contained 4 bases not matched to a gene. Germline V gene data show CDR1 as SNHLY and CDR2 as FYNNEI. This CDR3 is CASSYDRVNTEAFF. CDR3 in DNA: TGTGCCAGCAGCTACGACAGGGTGAACACTGAAGCTTTCTTT.

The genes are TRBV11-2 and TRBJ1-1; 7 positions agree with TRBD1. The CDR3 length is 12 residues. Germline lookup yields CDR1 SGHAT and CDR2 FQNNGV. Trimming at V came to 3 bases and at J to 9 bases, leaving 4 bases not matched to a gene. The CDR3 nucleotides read TGTGCCAGCAGCTTTCCGACAGGGCAAGCTTTCTTT. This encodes CASSFPTGQAFF.

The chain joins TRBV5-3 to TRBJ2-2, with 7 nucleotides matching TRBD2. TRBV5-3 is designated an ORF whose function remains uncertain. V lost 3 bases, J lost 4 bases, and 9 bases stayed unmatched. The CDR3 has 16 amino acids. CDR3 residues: CARSSRGGSGTGELFF. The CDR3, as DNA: TGTGCCAGAAGCTCCCGCGGCGGGAGCGGCACCGGGGAGCTGTTTTTT.

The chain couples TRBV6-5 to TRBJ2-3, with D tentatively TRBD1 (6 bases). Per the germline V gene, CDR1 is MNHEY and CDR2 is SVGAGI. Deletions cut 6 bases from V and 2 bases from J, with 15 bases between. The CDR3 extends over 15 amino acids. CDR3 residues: CASSGAGTLTDTQYF. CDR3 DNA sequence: TGTGCCAGCAGCGGGGCCGGGACACTCACAGATACGCAGTATTTT.

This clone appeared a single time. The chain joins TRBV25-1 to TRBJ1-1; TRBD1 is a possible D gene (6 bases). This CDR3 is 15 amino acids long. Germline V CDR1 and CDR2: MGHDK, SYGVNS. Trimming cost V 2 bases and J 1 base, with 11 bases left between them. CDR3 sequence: CASSEAGGRNTEAFF. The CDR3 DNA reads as TGTGCCAGCAGTGAAGCGGGGGGGCGGAACACTGAAGCTTTCTTT.

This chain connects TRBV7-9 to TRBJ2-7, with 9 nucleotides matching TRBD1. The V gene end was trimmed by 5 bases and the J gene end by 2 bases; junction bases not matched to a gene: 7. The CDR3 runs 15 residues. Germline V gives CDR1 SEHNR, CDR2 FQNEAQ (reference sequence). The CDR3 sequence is CASSSNRDRAYEQYF. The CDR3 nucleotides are TGTGCCAGCAGCAGCAATCGGGACAGGGCCTACGAGCAGTACTTC. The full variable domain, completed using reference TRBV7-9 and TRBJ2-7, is DTGVSQNPRHKITKRGQNVTFRCDPISEHNRLYWYRQTLGQGPEFLTYFQNEAQLEKSRLLSDRFSAERPKGSFSTLEIQRTEQGDSAMYLCASSSNRDRAYEQYFGPGTRLTVT.

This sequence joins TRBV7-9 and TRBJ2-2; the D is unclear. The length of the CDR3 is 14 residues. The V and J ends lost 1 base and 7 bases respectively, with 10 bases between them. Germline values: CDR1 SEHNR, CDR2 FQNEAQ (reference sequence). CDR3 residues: CASSLESRLGELFF. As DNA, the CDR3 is TGTGCCAGCAGCTTAGAATCTAGGCTCGGGGAGCTGTTTTTT. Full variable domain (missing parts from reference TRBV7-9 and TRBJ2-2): DTGVSQNPRHKITKRGQNVTFRCDPISEHNRLYWYRQTLGQGPEFLTYFQNEAQLEKSRLLSDRFSAERPKGSFSTLEIQRTEQGDSAMYLCASSLESRLGELFFGEGSRLTVL.

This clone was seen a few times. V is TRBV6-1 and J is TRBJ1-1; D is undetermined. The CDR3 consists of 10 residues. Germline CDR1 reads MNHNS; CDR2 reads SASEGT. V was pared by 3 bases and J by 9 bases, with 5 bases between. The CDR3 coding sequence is TGTGCCAGCAGTGAGTTTAAAGCTTTCTTT. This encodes CASSEFKAFF.